Each of the 30 T cell receptor beta chains below was sequenced from the same sample in a study of blood T cell repertoires in COVID-19. TCRdb's copy holds only in-frame clones and misses some; the assay was immunoSEQ multiplex PCR. The table records about 280,000 clones, about 89% of them present only once. Specimen: peripheral blood. These receptors all stem from a man in his forties with acute or convalescent COVID-19.

The chain couples TRBV10-1 to TRBJ2-3; D is undetermined. V was trimmed by 2 bases and J by 8 bases, leaving 17 bases between them. This CDR3 spans 15 amino acids. Per germline, CDR1 WNHNN and CDR2 SYGVQD (reference sequence). The CDR3 nucleotides are TGCGCCAGCAGTGAGCGGTCGTCGGCGGTGGGTACGCAGTATTTT. It translates to CASSERSSAVGTQYF.

CDR3 sequence reads: CASTRADTQYF. As DNA, the CDR3 is TGTGCCAGCACGAGGGCAGATACGCAGTATTTT. V and J are TRBV27 and TRBJ2-3, with D perhaps matching TRBD2 (5 bases). V was pared by 7 bases and J by 4 bases, with 6 bases between. From germline, CDR1 is MNHEY and CDR2 SMNVEV (reference sequence). There are 11 residues in the CDR3.

This chain uses TRBV6-5 with TRBJ1-1; the D gene is possibly TRBD1 (5 bases). The CDR3 runs to 11 residues. Germline CDR1 and CDR2: MNHEY and SVGAGI. Trimming cost V 6 bases and J 8 bases, with 10 bases left between them. CDR3 in DNA: TGTGCCAGCAGGACAGCAGACGAAGCTTTCTTT. As protein: CASRTADEAFF.

The chain employs TRBV5-1 and TRBJ2-7; 7 bases line up with TRBD2. V gave up 5 bases and J gave up 0 bases; unmatched junction bases: 8. From germline, CDR1 is SGHRS and CDR2 YFSETQ. There are 15 residues in the CDR3. The CDR3 reads CASREETSSSYEQYF. CDR3 DNA sequence: TGCGCCAGCAGGGAGGAGACTAGCAGCTCCTACGAGCAGTACTTC.

This clone was detected only once. The V and J genes are TRBV19 and TRBJ2-2; 9 bases are shared with TRBD2. Germline CDR1 reads LNHDA; CDR2 reads SQIVND (reference sequence). This CDR3 is built from 14 residues. The CDR3 DNA reads TGTGCGGCTAGACTAGCGGCGTACACCGGGGAGCTGTTTTTT. Its translation: CAARLAAYTGELFF.

The sample holds one count of this clone. V gene TRBV18 combines with J gene TRBJ1-2; D is uncertain. CDR3 length: 14 residues. V was pared by 0 bases and J by 4 bases, with 9 bases between. The germline gives CDR1 KGHSH, CDR2 LQKENI. Here the CDR3 DNA reads TGTGCCAGCTCACCACCGGGTACGGGCTATGGCTACACCTTC. Its protein is CASSPPGTGYGYTF.

The V and J genes are TRBV7-2 and TRBJ1-2, with a weak D call TRBD1 (5 bases). The ends were cut back, 4 bases at V and 5 bases at J, with 5 bases in the middle. The germline V gene has CDR1 SGHTA and CDR2 FQGNSA. The length of the CDR3 is 11 residues. The DNA of the CDR3 is TGTGCCAGCAGCTCAGGGTATGGCTACACCTTC. Its protein product is CASSSGYGYTF.

The chain carries TRBV5-4 and TRBJ1-1; 8 positions agree with TRBD1. The trim removed 9 bases at V and 1 base at J, leaving 5 bases unmatched. The germline V gene encodes CDR1 SGHNT and CDR2 YYREEE (reference sequence). The CDR3 has 13 residues. CDR3 protein: CATYQGANTEAFF. The CDR3 coding sequence is TGTGCCACATATCAGGGGGCGAACACTGAAGCTTTCTTT.

The chain carries TRBV29-1 and TRBJ1-1; no firm D call. V lost 7 bases and J 5 bases, leaving 14 bases between the germline ends. The CDR3 loop spans 12 amino acids. Germline V CDR1 and CDR2: SQVTM, ANQGSEA. The DNA for the CDR3 is TGCAGCGCTGACCGGGGTATGACTGAAGCTTTCTTT. Translated, it gives CSADRGMTEAFF. Full variable domain (rest looked up from reference TRBV29-1 and TRBJ1-1): SAVISQKPSRDICQRGTSLTIQCQVDSQVTMMFWYRQQPGQSLTLIATANQGSEATYESGFVIDKFPISRPNLTFSTLTVSNMSPEDSSIYLCSADRGMTEAFFGQGTRLTVV.

This rearrangement joins TRBV5-6 to TRBJ2-4; possible D gene TRBD1, 6 bases. Germline assignment: CDR1 SGHDT and CDR2 YYEEEE. Trimming removed 0 bases from V and 0 bases from J, with 10 bases in between. The CDR3 runs to 16 residues. The CDR3 protein is CASSLVGGLAKNIQYF. As DNA, the CDR3 is TGTGCCAGCAGCTTGGTAGGGGGTCTAGCCAAAAACATTCAGTACTTC. Full variable domain (rest looked up from reference TRBV5-6 and TRBJ2-4): DAGVTQSPTHLIKTRGQQVTLRCSPKSGHDTVSWYQQALGQGPQFIFQYYEEEERQRGNFPDRFSGHQFPNYSSELNVNALLLGDSALYLCASSLVGGLAKNIQYFGAGTRLSVL.

The V and J genes are TRBV11-2 and TRBJ1-6; D is possibly TRBD1 (5 bases). V lost 3 bases and J 7 bases, leaving 10 bases between the germline ends. Germline-derived CDR1 and CDR2 are SGHAT and FQNNGV. The CDR3 extends over 14 amino acids. The CDR3 bases are TGTGCCAGCAGCTTTAGGGGTGAAAATTCACCCCTCCACTTT. Its translation: CASSFRGENSPLHF.

J is TRBJ1-6 and V is TRBV4-2; D call uncertain. The CDR3 sequence is 13 residues long. Trimming cost V 1 base and J 15 bases, with 13 bases left between them. Germline V gene data show CDR1 as LGHNA and CDR2 as YNFKEQ. CDR3 nucleotide sequence: TGTGCCAGCAGCCAAGCCGTGGCGGTGGACCTCCACTTT. It codes for CASSQAVAVDLHF.

The V and J genes are TRBV5-1 and TRBJ1-2; 7 nucleotides line up with TRBD1. The J segment lost 4 bases and the V segment lost 7 bases, leaving 10 bases of the junction unmatched. The length of the CDR3 is 14 residues. The germline V gene has CDR1 SGHRS and CDR2 YFSETQ. DNA of the CDR3: TGCGCCAGCGGAGATGAAACAGGGGTCTATGGCTACACCTTC. Its translation: CASGDETGVYGYTF.

The rearrangement joins TRBV5-6 to TRBJ2-1; 10 bases align to TRBD2. The CDR3 has 16 amino acids. J was trimmed by 9 bases and V by 2 bases; bases with no gene match: 11. CDR1 SGHDT and CDR2 YYEEEE come from the germline V gene. CDR3 protein: CASSFSGAGGPAEQFF. The CDR3, as DNA: TGTGCCAGCAGCTTTAGTGGAGCGGGGGGGCCAGCTGAGCAGTTCTTC. The whole variable domain, filled in from reference TRBV5-6 and TRBJ2-1, reads DAGVTQSPTHLIKTRGQQVTLRCSPKSGHDTVSWYQQALGQGPQFIFQYYEEEERQRGNFPDRFSGHQFPNYSSELNVNALLLGDSALYLCASSFSGAGGPAEQFFGPGTRLTVL.

V and J are TRBV11-3 and TRBJ2-3; 7 bases line up with TRBD1. Germline V lookup: CDR1 SGHNT, CDR2 YENEEA. Unmatched junction bases numbered 6, after V lost 5 bases and J lost 1 base. This CDR3 is 15 amino acids long. The CDR3 sequence is CASSTRTGGTDTQYF. The CDR3 coding sequence is TGTGCCAGCAGCACGCGGACAGGAGGCACAGATACGCAGTATTTT.

The chain joins TRBV10-3 to TRBJ2-1; 7 positions match TRBD1. CDR1 is ENHRY, CDR2 SYGVKD, per germline. The CDR3 has 13 residues. The V and J ends lost 3 bases and 12 bases, in that order; junction bases with no gene match: 8. CDR3 nucleotide sequence: TGTGCCATCAGTGACCCCAGGCGGACAGGGCAGTTCTTC. Its protein is CAISDPRRTGQFF.

The genes are TRBV12-3 or TRBV12-4 and TRBJ1-5; D not resolved. Trimming shortened V by 3 bases and J by 2 bases, and 2 bases separated the two germline ends. The CDR3 totals 12 residues. The CDR3 nucleotides are TGTGCCAGCAGTTTCGGCAATCAGCCCCAGCATTTT. Protein sequence: CASSFGNQPQHF.

This clone occurred once. CDR3 in amino acids: CASSFQGNTEAFF. The CDR3 nucleotides read TGTGCCAGTAGTTTTCAGGGGAACACTGAAGCTTTCTTT. The V and J genes are TRBV19 and TRBJ1-1, with TRBD1 as a possible D gene (5 bases). Germline assignment: CDR1 LNHDA and CDR2 SQIVND (reference sequence). The CDR3 contains 13 residues. Trimming stripped 5 bases from V and 1 base from J, with 8 bases between.

The chain is built from TRBV4-1 and TRBJ2-3; TRBD1 is a possible D gene (5 bases). The germline CDR1 and CDR2 sequences are MGHRA and YSYEKL. V dropped 0 bases and J dropped 6 bases, with 13 bases sitting between them. The CDR3 has 15 amino acids. The CDR3 region is CASSQEQEYPDTQYF. CDR3 nucleotides: TGCGCCAGCAGCCAAGAACAGGAATATCCGGATACGCAGTATTTT.

The chain combines TRBV12-3 or TRBV12-4 with TRBJ1-2, with D unresolved. The CDR3 consists of 12 residues. V gave up 3 bases and J gave up 2 bases, with 4 bases separating them. CDR3 sequence: CASSFLNYGYTF. CDR3 bases: TGTGCCAGCAGTTTCCTAAACTATGGCTACACCTTC.

This chain joins TRBV11-3 and TRBJ1-3, with D unclear. V was pared by 0 bases and J by 7 bases, with 4 bases between. Germline V gives CDR1 SGHNT, CDR2 YENEEA. CDR3 length: 12 amino acids. The CDR3 spells CASSLDPNTIYF. The CDR3 DNA follows: TGTGCCAGCAGCTTAGATCCGAACACCATATATTTT.

This chain connects TRBV4-2 to TRBJ2-3, with D uncertain. The germline V and J ends were trimmed by 0 bases and 2 bases, with 12 bases remaining between them. CDR1 LGHNA and CDR2 YNFKEQ come from the germline V gene. This CDR3 is 16 amino acids long. The CDR3 protein is CASSQDRQLFTDTQYF. The CDR3 nucleotides are TGTGCCAGCAGCCAAGATCGTCAACTTTTCACAGATACGCAGTATTTT.

This chain links TRBV10-1 with TRBJ2-1; the D is unclear. The V gene's germline CDR1 is WNHNN and CDR2 SYGVQD (reference sequence). Trimming removed 0 bases at V and 0 bases at J, with 9 bases between. The CDR3 loop spans 16 amino acids. CDR3 coding DNA: TGCGCCAGCAGTGAGTCTAGAAGCGACTCCTACAATGAGCAGTTCTTC. Protein sequence: CASSESRSDSYNEQFF.

This chain uses TRBV12-5 with TRBJ2-3; perhaps TRBD2 as D (6 bases). This CDR3 region has 12 residues. CDR1 LGHNT and CDR2 FRNRAP come from the germline V gene. The V end lost 4 bases, the J end lost 8 bases, and 10 bases lay between the germline ends. Here the CDR3 reads CASGSWRGTQYF. The CDR3 DNA reads as TGTGCTAGTGGTTCTTGGAGGGGTACGCAGTATTTT. Full variable domain (missing parts from reference TRBV12-5 and TRBJ2-3): DARVTQTPRHKVTEMGQEVTMRCQPILGHNTVFWYRQTMMQGLELLAYFRNRAPLDDSGMPKDRFSAEMPDATLATLKIQPSEPRDSAVYFCASGSWRGTQYFGPGTRLTVL.

The chain joins TRBV19 to TRBJ1-1, with TRBD1 matching 9 bases. The CDR3 runs to 14 residues. Per germline, CDR1 LNHDA and CDR2 SQIVND (reference sequence). V trimming: 0 bases; J trimming: 10 bases; junction bases outside the gene matches: 6. This chain's CDR3 is CASSIDRGQGSAFF. The CDR3 region has the DNA TGTGCCAGTAGTATAGATCGGGGACAGGGCTCAGCTTTCTTT.

J is TRBJ2-7 and V is TRBV6-1, with D unresolved. CDR3 size: 13 residues. Trimming left V 2 bases short and J 5 bases short, with 10 bases between. Germline V lookup: CDR1 MNHNS, CDR2 SASEGT. CDR3 loop: CASSEYPGDEQYF. CDR3 nucleotide sequence: TGTGCCAGCAGTGAATATCCCGGAGACGAGCAGTACTTC.

The gene calls are TRBV24-1 and TRBJ1-1; the D gene is possibly TRBD1 (6 bases). The V end was cut by 8 bases, the J end by 11 bases, with 14 bases between. CDR1 is KGHDR, CDR2 SFDVKD, per germline. CDR3 length: 11 amino acids. CDR3 amino acids: CATNNQGRAFF. CDR3 sequence (DNA): TGTGCCACCAATAATCAGGGGCGGGCTTTCTTT.

This clone was observed a few times. The V call is TRBV5-1, the J call TRBJ1-1, with TRBD1 matching over 12 bases. CDR3 length: 14 amino acids. Germline CDR1 is SGHRS and CDR2 is YFSETQ. V trimming: 6 bases; J trimming: 8 bases; junction bases outside the gene matches: 8. The CDR3 loop is CASTPGTGGGEAFF. The DNA of the CDR3 is TGCGCCAGCACCCCCGGGACAGGGGGCGGGGAAGCTTTCTTT. Looking up the rest from reference TRBV5-1 and TRBJ1-1 gives the full variable domain: KAGVTQTPRYLIKTRGQQVTLSCSPISGHRSVSWYQQTPGQGLQFLFEYFSETQRNKGNFPGRFSGRQFSNSRSEMNVSTLELGDSALYLCASTPGTGGGEAFFGQGTRLTVV.

The CDR3 protein is CASGSGQSTDTQYF. CDR3 DNA: TGTGCTAGTGGTTCAGGACAGAGCACAGATACGCAGTATTTT. V gene TRBV12-5 combines with J gene TRBJ2-3, with a tentative D call TRBD1 (6 bases). Germline-derived CDR1 and CDR2 are LGHNT and FRNRAP. V gave up 4 bases and J gave up 0 bases, with 8 bases separating them. The CDR3 covers 14 residues.

V is TRBV19 and J is TRBJ1-2; 10 bases are a match to TRBD1. Germline CDR1 and CDR2: LNHDA and SQIVND (reference sequence). The ends lost 3 bases at V and 7 bases at J; junction bases unmatched: 2. CDR3 length equals 13 residues. The CDR3 coding sequence is TGTGCCAGTAGTATTGACAGGGGGCTTGGCTACACCTTC. Amino acids: CASSIDRGLGYTF.